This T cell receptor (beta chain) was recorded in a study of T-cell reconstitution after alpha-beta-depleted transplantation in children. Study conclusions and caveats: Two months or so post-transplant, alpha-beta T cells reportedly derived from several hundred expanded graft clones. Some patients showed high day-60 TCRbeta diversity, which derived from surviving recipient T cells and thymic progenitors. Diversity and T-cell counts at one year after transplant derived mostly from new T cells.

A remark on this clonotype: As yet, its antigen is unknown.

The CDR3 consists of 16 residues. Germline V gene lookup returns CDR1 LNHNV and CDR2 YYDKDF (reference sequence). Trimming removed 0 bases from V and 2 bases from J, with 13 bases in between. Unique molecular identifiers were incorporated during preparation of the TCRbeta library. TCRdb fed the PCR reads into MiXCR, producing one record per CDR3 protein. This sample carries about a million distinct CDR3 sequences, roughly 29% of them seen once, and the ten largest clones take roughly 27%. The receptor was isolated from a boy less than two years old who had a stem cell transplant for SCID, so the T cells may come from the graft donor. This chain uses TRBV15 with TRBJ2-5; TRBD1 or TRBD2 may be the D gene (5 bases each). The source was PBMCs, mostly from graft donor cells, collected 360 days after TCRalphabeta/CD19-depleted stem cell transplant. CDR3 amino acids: CATSRDGSWGQETQYF. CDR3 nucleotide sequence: TGTGCCACCAGCAGAGATGGATCCTGGGGGCAAGAGACCCAGTACTTC.